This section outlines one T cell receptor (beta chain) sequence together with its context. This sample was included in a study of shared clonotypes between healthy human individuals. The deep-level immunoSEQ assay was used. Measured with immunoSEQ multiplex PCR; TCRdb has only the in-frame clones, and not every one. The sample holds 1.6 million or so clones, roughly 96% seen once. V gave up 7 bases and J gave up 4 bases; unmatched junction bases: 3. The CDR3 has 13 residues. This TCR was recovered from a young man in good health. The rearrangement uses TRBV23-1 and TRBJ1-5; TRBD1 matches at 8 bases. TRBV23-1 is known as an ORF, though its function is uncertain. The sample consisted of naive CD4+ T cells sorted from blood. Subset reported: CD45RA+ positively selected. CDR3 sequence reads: CASNQGANQPQHF. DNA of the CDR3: TGCGCCAGCAATCAGGGGGCAAATCAGCCCCAGCATTTT.